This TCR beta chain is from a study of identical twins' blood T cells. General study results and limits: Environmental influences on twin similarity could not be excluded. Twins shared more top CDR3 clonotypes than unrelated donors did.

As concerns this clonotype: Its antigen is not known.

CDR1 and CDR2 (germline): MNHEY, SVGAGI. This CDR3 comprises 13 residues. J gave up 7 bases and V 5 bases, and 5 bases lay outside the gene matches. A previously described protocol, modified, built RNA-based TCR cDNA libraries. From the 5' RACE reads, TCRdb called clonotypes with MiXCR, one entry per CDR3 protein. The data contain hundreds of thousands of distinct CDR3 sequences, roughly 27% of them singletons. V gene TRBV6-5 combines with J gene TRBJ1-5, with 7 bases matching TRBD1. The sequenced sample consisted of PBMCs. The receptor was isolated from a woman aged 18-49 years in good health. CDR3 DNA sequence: TGTGCCAGCAGTCCACAGGGGAAGCAGCCCCAGCATTTT. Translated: CASSPQGKQPQHF.